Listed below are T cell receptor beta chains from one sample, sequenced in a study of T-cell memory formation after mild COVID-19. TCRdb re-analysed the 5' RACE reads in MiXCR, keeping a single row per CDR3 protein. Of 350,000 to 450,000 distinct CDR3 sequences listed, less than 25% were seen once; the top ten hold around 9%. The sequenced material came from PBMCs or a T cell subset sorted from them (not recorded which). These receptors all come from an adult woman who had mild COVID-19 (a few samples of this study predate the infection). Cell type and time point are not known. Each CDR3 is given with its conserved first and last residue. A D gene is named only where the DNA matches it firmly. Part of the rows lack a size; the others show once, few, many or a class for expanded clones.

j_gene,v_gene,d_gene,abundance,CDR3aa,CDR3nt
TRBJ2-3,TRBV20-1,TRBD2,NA,CSASRPGLAKDTQYF,TGCAGTGCTAGTAGGCCGGGACTAGCGAAAGATACGCAGTATTTT
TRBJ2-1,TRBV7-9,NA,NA,CASSPPTHSVQFF,TGTGCCAGCAGCCCACCGACCCACTCCGTGCAGTTCTTC
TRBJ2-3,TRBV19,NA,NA,CASSARDASTDTQYF,TGTGCCAGTAGTGCCCGGGACGCTAGCACAGATACGCAGTATTTT
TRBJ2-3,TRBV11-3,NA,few,CASTLGRDTQYF,TGTGCCAGCACCCTGGGAAGAGATACGCAGTATTTT
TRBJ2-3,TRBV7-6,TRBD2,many,CASSSRLAGQNTDTQYF,TGTGCCAGCAGCTCCAGACTAGCGGGGCAGAACACAGATACGCAGTATTTT
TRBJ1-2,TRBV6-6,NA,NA,CASGARVDYGYTF,TGTGCCAGCGGAGCCAGGGTTGACTATGGCTACACCTTC
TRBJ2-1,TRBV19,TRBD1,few,CASSGDRVDNEQFF,TGTGCCAGTAGTGGGGACAGGGTGGACAATGAGCAGTTCTTC
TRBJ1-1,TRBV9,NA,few,CASSPLLPNTEAFF,TGTGCCAGCAGCCCCTTGCTCCCGAACACTGAAGCTTTCTTT
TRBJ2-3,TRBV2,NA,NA,CASTLDTQYF,TGTGCCAGCACCTTAGATACGCAGTATTTT
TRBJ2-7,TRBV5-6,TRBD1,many,CASRGTGAYEQYF,TGTGCCAGCAGAGGGACAGGGGCCTACGAGCAGTACTTC
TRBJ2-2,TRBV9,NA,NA,CASSVVGGTGELFF,TGTGCCAGCAGCGTAGTAGGCGGCACCGGGGAGCTGTTTTTT
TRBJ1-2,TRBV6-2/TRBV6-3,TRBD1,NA,CASRKTTGNYGYTF,TGTGCCAGCAGGAAGACGACAGGGAACTATGGCTACACCTTC
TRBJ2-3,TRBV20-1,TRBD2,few,CSAKFTWTSGGAQDTQYF,TGCAGTGCTAAATTTACCTGGACTAGCGGGGGGGCCCAAGATACGCAGTATTTT
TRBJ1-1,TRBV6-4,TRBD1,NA,CASHDRGGSVEAFF,TGTGCCAGCCATGACAGGGGAGGTAGCGTTGAAGCTTTCTTT
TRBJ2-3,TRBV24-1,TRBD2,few,CATPEREGRTDTQYF,TGTGCCACCCCGGAGCGGGAGGGTCGCACAGATACGCAGTATTTT
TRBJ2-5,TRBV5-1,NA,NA,CASSLGAHSRETQYF,TGCGCCAGCAGCTTGGGGGCCCACAGTAGGGAGACCCAGTACTTC
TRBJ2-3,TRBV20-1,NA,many,CSARLSGETDTQYF,TGCAGTGCTAGACTGAGCGGAGAAACAGATACGCAGTATTTT